One sample yielded the 25 T cell receptor beta chains listed below, sequenced in a study of cytomegalovirus exposure and HLA in healthy donors. With 60 Vbeta and 13 Jbeta primers, the PCR was carried out. Clones were sequenced by immunoSEQ multiplex PCR, and TCRdb holds only the in-frame ones, with some missing. The table has about 82,000 clones, around 77% seen once; the top ten hold about 3.5%. Sequencing was done on a sample of PBMCs. Receptors were obtained from a man aged 45-65 years in good health and CMV-seronegative.

This chain joins TRBV28 and TRBJ2-7; perhaps TRBD1 as D (6 bases). Germline CDR1 reads MDHEN; CDR2 reads SYDVKM. The CDR3 is made up of 13 amino acids. Trimming stripped 3 bases from V and 3 bases from J, with 9 bases between. CDR3 amino acids: CASSLARGYEQYF. CDR3 coding DNA: TGTGCCAGCAGTTTGGCCAGGGGCTACGAGCAGTACTTC. The variable domain in full, completed from reference TRBV28 and TRBJ2-7, reads DVKVTQSSRYLVKRTGEKVFLECVQDMDHENMFWYRQDPGLGLRLIYFSYDVKMKEKGDIPEGYSVSREKKERFSLILESASTNQTSMYLCASSLARGYEQYFGPGTRLTVT.

There are a few counts of this clone. The rearrangement uses TRBV7-2 and TRBJ2-7; 9 bases align to TRBD1. V was pared by 5 bases and J by 2 bases, with 7 bases of the junction left unmatched. The length of the CDR3 is 15 residues. Germline V CDR1 and CDR2: SGHTA, FQGNSA. The CDR3 sequence is CASSLGTGKAYEQYF. The CDR3, as DNA: TGTGCCAGCAGCCTCGGGACAGGGAAGGCCTACGAGCAGTACTTC.

The chain carries TRBV6-1 and TRBJ1-5, with a weak D call TRBD1 (6 bases). The CDR3 loop spans 16 amino acids. In germline, CDR1 is MNHNS, CDR2 SASEGT. Trimming shortened V by 0 bases and J by 4 bases, and 13 bases separated the two germline ends. CDR3 in DNA: TGTGCCAGCAGTGAAGCCTTAAGGGGGGGGAATCAGCCCCAGCATTTT. As protein: CASSEALRGGNQPQHF.

The chain has TRBV11-3 and TRBJ2-3; TRBD2 matches 8 bases. CDR1 SGHNT and CDR2 YENEEA come from the germline V gene. The CDR3 length is 13 residues. The J segment lost 4 bases and the V segment lost 4 bases, leaving 1 base of the junction unmatched. Here the CDR3 reads CASSSGGPDTQYF. The CDR3 DNA reads as TGTGCCAGCAGCTCGGGGGGGCCAGATACGCAGTATTTT.

The chain recombines TRBV4-3 with TRBJ2-2, with D possibly being TRBD1 (5 bases). The germline gives CDR1 LGHNA, CDR2 YSLEER. V shed 1 base and J shed 0 bases, with 6 bases lying between them. The CDR3 totals 15 residues. The CDR3, as DNA: TGCGCCAGCAGCCAAGGGACATCGAACACCGGGGAGCTGTTTTTT. Its protein product is CASSQGTSNTGELFF.

This clone was seen more than once but under ten times. This chain connects TRBV18 to TRBJ1-5, with 7 bases aligning to TRBD1. CDR1 is KGHSH and CDR2 is LQKENI in the germline V gene. The CDR3 runs to 13 residues. V lost 3 bases to trimming and J lost 5 bases; unmatched junction nucleotides: 1. CDR3 DNA sequence: TGTGCCAGCTCACCTGGGACAGATCAGCCCCAGCATTTT. As protein: CASSPGTDQPQHF. Combining the CDR3 with reference TRBV18 and TRBJ1-5 gives the whole variable domain NAGVMQNPRHLVRRRGQEARLRCSPMKGHSHVYWYRQLPEEGLKFMVYLQKENIIDESGMPKERFSAEFPKEGPSILRIQQVVRGDSAAYFCASSPGTDQPQHFGDGTRLSIL.

The chain has TRBV28 and TRBJ2-7; 9 bases are shared with TRBD1. V lost 8 bases and J lost 0; bases outside the gene matches: 11. Germline CDR1 reads MDHEN; CDR2 reads SYDVKM. This CDR3 is 16 amino acids long. The CDR3 nucleotides are TGTGCCAGCGGAACAGTAACAGGGGGCAGCTCCTACGAGCAGTACTTC. Protein: CASGTVTGGSSYEQYF.

The rearrangement uses TRBV4-1 and TRBJ1-4; the D is unclear. Germline V gene sequence: CDR1 MGHRA, CDR2 YSYEKL. Trimming took off 4 bases at V and 0 bases at J, with 6 bases between the two ends. This CDR3 is built from 14 residues. CDR3 in amino acids: CASSRSATNEKLFF. DNA for the CDR3: TGCGCCAGCAGCCGTTCCGCAACTAATGAAAAACTGTTTTTT.

The V call is TRBV5-4, the J call TRBJ2-1; 8 bases are a match to TRBD2. CDR1 is SGHNT, CDR2 YYREEE, per germline (reference sequence). The CDR3 is made up of 17 amino acids. With V trimmed by 1 base and J by 6 bases, 12 bases remained unmatched. This chain's CDR3 is CASSLRRGVLNSNEQFF. The CDR3 DNA reads as TGTGCCAGCAGCTTGAGGCGGGGGGTCCTAAATTCCAATGAGCAGTTCTTC.

The chain uses TRBV6-1 and TRBJ1-1; 8 nucleotides match TRBD1. CDR1 and CDR2 (germline): MNHNS, SASEGT. The CDR3 extends over 16 amino acids. The trim removed 4 bases at V and 3 bases at J, leaving 10 bases unmatched. CDR3 coding DNA: TGTGCCAGCAGTGGCGGGACAGGCTTAAGTTACACTGAAGCTTTCTTT. This encodes CASSGGTGLSYTEAFF.

The chain is built from TRBV2 and TRBJ2-5; TRBD1 matches at 8 bases. With 8 bases clipped from V and 5 bases from J, the junction kept 10 bases outside the gene matches. CDR3 length: 14 amino acids. In germline, CDR1 is SNHLY, CDR2 FYNNEI. The CDR3 nucleotides read TGTGCCAGCGGAGACAGGGGAGGAGTGGAGACCCAGTACTTC. Its translation is CASGDRGGVETQYF.

The chain recombines TRBV5-1 with TRBJ2-3; D is ambiguous. CDR3 length: 14 amino acids. The ends were cut back, 3 bases at V and 2 bases at J, with 10 bases in the middle. CDR1 is SGHRS and CDR2 is YFSETQ in the germline V gene. The CDR3 DNA is TGCGCCAGCAGCTCGACACTTTACACAGATACGCAGTATTTT. This translates into CASSSTLYTDTQYF. Full variable domain (missing parts from reference TRBV5-1 and TRBJ2-3): KAGVTQTPRYLIKTRGQQVTLSCSPISGHRSVSWYQQTPGQGLQFLFEYFSETQRNKGNFPGRFSGRQFSNSRSEMNVSTLELGDSALYLCASSSTLYTDTQYFGPGTRLTVL.

In its sample, this clone was seen a few times. The rearrangement uses TRBV18 and TRBJ1-1; 7 positions agree with TRBD1. CDR3 length equals 14 residues. Trimming removed 6 bases from V and 2 bases from J; junction bases left unmatched: 6. Germline V lookup: CDR1 KGHSH, CDR2 LQKENI. CDR3 in DNA: TGTGCCAGCTCCCCGGGACAGTCAAACACTGAAGCTTTCTTT. Amino acids: CASSPGQSNTEAFF.

The chain combines TRBV9 with TRBJ2-1; 7 nucleotides line up with TRBD2. V was clipped by 0 bases and J by 0 bases; unmatched bases: 3. The CDR3 consists of 16 residues. CDR1 SGDLS and CDR2 YYNGEE come from the germline V gene. CDR3 nucleotide sequence: TGTGCCAGCAGCGTAGACACGGGGGGCTCCTACAATGAGCAGTTCTTC. Translated: CASSVDTGGSYNEQFF.

V is TRBV18 and J is TRBJ2-2, with 7 bases fitting TRBD1. The CDR3 consists of 16 residues. Germline lookup yields CDR1 KGHSH and CDR2 LQKENI. The trim removed 1 base at V and 0 bases at J, leaving 2 bases unmatched. In nucleotides, the CDR3 is TGTGCCAGCTCACCACAGCAGGGGGCGAACACCGGGGAGCTGTTTTTT. It is translated as CASSPQQGANTGELFF.

CDR3 in DNA: TGTGCCAGCACGGGATCCACCTACGAGCAGTACTTC. Amino acid sequence: CASTGSTYEQYF. The rearrangement links TRBV10-3 to TRBJ2-7, with D possibly TRBD2 on 5 matching bases. With 10 bases removed from V and 2 bases from J, the gap between germline ends came to 12 bases. The germline gives CDR1 ENHRY, CDR2 SYGVKD. The CDR3 is made up of 12 amino acids.

This chain connects TRBV7-9 to TRBJ1-1; D call uncertain. Germline V gene sequence: CDR1 SEHNR, CDR2 FQNEAQ (reference sequence). This CDR3 contains 17 residues. Trimming stripped 5 bases from V and 0 bases from J, with 19 bases between. In DNA form, the CDR3 reads TGTGCCAGCAGCCTTGAGCTCAGGTCGTCCATGAACACTGAAGCTTTCTTT. It encodes CASSLELRSSMNTEAFF.

The rearrangement uses TRBV30 and TRBJ1-1; D not certain. Germline CDR1 reads GTSNPN; CDR2 reads SVGIG (reference sequence). This CDR3 contains 13 residues. The ends were cut back, 2 bases at V and 0 bases at J, with 7 bases in the middle. As DNA, the CDR3 is TGTGCCTGGAGTACAGATGTGAACACTGAAGCTTTCTTT. This translates into CAWSTDVNTEAFF.

This chain joins TRBV7-6 and TRBJ2-5; 7 nucleotides line up with TRBD1. The CDR3 is 13 residues long. Unmatched junction bases numbered 4, after V lost 5 bases and J lost 4 bases. The germline CDR1 and CDR2 sequences are SGHVS and FNYEAQ. CDR3 in amino acids: CASSLQGRETQYF. The CDR3 coding sequence is TGTGCCAGCAGCCTACAGGGGAGAGAGACCCAGTACTTC.

This clone appeared a single time. The chain joins TRBV6-4 to TRBJ2-5; TRBD1 aligns across 7 bases. The CDR3 length is 19 residues. Germline lookup yields CDR1 MRHNA and CDR2 SNTAGT. The trim removed 5 bases at V and 2 bases at J, leaving 20 bases unmatched. The chain's CDR3 is CASSFFPAHQRDRQETQYF. DNA of the CDR3: TGTGCCAGCAGTTTTTTCCCCGCACACCAACGGGACAGACAAGAGACCCAGTACTTC.

The chain carries TRBV28 and TRBJ1-1, with D maybe TRBD1 (5 bases). This CDR3 region has 15 residues. V was pared by 2 bases and J by 2 bases, with 12 bases between. Germline CDR1 reads MDHEN; CDR2 reads SYDVKM. CDR3 coding DNA: TGTGCCAGCAGTTTACCAGGGAGGAAAAACACTGAAGCTTTCTTT. Translating it yields CASSLPGRKNTEAFF.

The CDR3 DNA reads as TGTGCCAGCAGCCCGCTGGGCGGCAGGGGGCACTATGGCTACACCTTC. Protein product: CASSPLGGRGHYGYTF. The gene calls are TRBV9 and TRBJ1-2; 8 bases agree with TRBD1. The CDR3 contains 16 residues. The germline V gene encodes CDR1 SGDLS and CDR2 YYNGEE. The junction had 11 bases not matched to a gene; V was cut back by 4 bases and J by 3 bases.

The genes are TRBV2 and TRBJ2-5; unclear D gene. The DNA end lines up better with TRBJ2-7; the J call may be wrong. Germline V CDR1 and CDR2: SNHLY, FYNNEI. The CDR3 is 13 residues long. The CDR3 region has the DNA TGTGCCAGCAGTGAATACCCCTCCTACGAGCAGTACTTC. As protein: CASSEYPSYEQYF.

The rearrangement joins TRBV6-5 to TRBJ2-3; 11 bases line up with TRBD2. Per the germline V gene, CDR1 is MNHEY and CDR2 is SVGAGI. The length of the CDR3 is 15 residues. The V gene end was trimmed by 6 bases and the J gene end by 2 bases; junction bases not matched to a gene: 4. CDR3 in amino acids: CASSLLAGDTDTQYF. DNA of the CDR3: TGTGCCAGCAGCCTACTAGCGGGGGACACAGATACGCAGTATTTT.

This clone was counted a few times. V and J are TRBV11-2 and TRBJ2-7; D possibly corresponds to TRBD1 (6 bases). This CDR3 has 14 residues. Germline CDR1 is SGHAT and CDR2 is FQNNGV. V gave up 0 bases and J gave up 8 bases, with 14 bases separating them. CDR3: CASSLEGTRSKQYF. The CDR3 DNA is TGTGCCAGCAGCTTAGAAGGGACAAGGTCTAAGCAGTACTTC.